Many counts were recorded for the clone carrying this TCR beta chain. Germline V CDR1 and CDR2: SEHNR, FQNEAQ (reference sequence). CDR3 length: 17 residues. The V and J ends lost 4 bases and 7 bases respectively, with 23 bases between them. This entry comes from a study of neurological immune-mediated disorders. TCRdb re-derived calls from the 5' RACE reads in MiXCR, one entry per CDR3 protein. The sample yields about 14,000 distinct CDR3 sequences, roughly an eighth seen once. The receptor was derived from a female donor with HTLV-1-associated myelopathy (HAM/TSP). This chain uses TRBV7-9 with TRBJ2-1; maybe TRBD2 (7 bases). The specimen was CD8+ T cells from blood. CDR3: CASSSERGGGLGNEQFF. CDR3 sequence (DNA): TGTGCCAGCAGCTCCGAAAGGGGAGGGGGTCTGGGGAATGAGCAGTTCTTC.